Listed below are T cell receptor gamma chains from one sample, sequenced in a study of gamma-delta T cells after stem cell transplantation. TCRdb re-called the RT-PCR reads via CATT. The table shows about 5,000 gamma-chain clones, with about 20% occurring only once. Material: gamma-delta T cells. These receptors came from a human donor. It is not recorded whose cells these are; they may come from a transplant donor. The CDR3 runs from the conserved cysteine through the conserved F or W. The listing skips clone size in some rows; elsewhere it reads once, few, many or a size class.

few	TRGJP2	TRGV4	TGTGCCACCTGGGATGGGTGTGATTGGATCAAGACGTTT	CATWDGCDWIKTF
few	TRGJ1/TRGJ2	TRGV8	TGTGCCACCTGGGATATTGGTAAGAAACTCTTT	CATWDIGKKLF
few	TRGJ1/TRGJ2	TRGV9	TGTGCCTTGTGGGGATATTATAAGAAACTCTTT	CALWGYYKKLF
few	TRGJP2	TRGV3	TGTGCCACCTGGGACAGGCGGGGTGATTGGATCAAGACGTTT	CATWDRRGDWIKTF
.	TRGJ1/TRGJ2	TRGV9	TGTGCCTTGTGGGAGGACCACACGAATTATTATAAGAAACTCTTT	CALWEDHTNYYKKLF
few	TRGJP2	TRGV2	TGTGCCACCTGGGACAGCGATTGGATCAAGACGTTT	CATWDSDWIKTF
.	TRGJ1/TRGJ2	TRGV2	TGTGCCACCTGGGACGGGCTGAGCGGTTATAAGAAACTCTTT	CATWDGLSGYKKLF
.	TRGJ1/TRGJ2	TRGV5P	TGTGCCACCTGGGGACCATCCTATTATAAGAAACTCTTT	CATWGPSYYKKLF
few	TRGJ1/TRGJ2	TRGV8	TGTGCCACCTGGGTCTCTAATTATTATAAGAAACTCTTT	CATWVSNYYKKLF
few	TRGJ1/TRGJ2	TRGV5	TGTGCCACCTGGGACCGACTAGAATTGATACAGAATTATTATAAGAAACTCTTT	CATWDRLELIQNYYKKLF
.	TRGJ1/TRGJ2	TRGV5	TGTGCCACCTGGGACAGGCAGATTTATAAGAAACTCTTT	CATWDRQIYKKLF
.	TRGJ1/TRGJ2	TRGV3	TGTGCCACCTGGGACGGGGCCAAACTCTTT	CATWDGAKLF
few	TRGJ1/TRGJ2	TRGV8	TGTGCCACCTGGGAGCGATATAAGAAACTCTTT	CATWERYKKLF
few	TRGJ1/TRGJ2	TRGV8	TGTGCCACCTGGCATAGTTATTATAAGAAACTCTTT	CATWHSYYKKLF
few	TRGJ1/TRGJ2	TRGV9	TGTGCCTTGTGGGAGCCCGATAAGAAACTCTTT	CALWEPDKKLF
.	TRGJP	TRGV9	TGTGCCTTGTGGGAGGTGCAGGGAGAGTTGGGCAAAAAAATCAAGGTATTT	CALWEVQGELGKKIKVF
few	TRGJ1/TRGJ2	TRGV8	TGTGCCACCTGGGATGGATATAAGAAACTCTTT	CATWDGYKKLF
.	TRGJ1/TRGJ2	TRGV3	TGTGCCACCTGGGACAGGCGGGGTAAGAAACTCTTT	CATWDRRGKKLF
few	TRGJ1/TRGJ2	TRGV8	TGTGCCACCTGGGGCCATTATAAGAAACTCTTT	CATWGHYKKLF
.	TRGJP2	TRGV4	TGTGCCACCTGGGATGGGCCGAGTGTGGGTAGTGATTGGATCAAGACGTTT	CATWDGPSVGSDWIKTF
few	TRGJ1/TRGJ2	TRGV4	TGTGCCACCTGGGATAAGAAACTCTTT	CATWDKKLF
.	TRGJ1/TRGJ2	TRGV8	TGTGCCACCTGGGATGGGGTGGCCTATAAGAAACTCTTT	CATWDGVAYKKLF
.	TRGJ1/TRGJ2	TRGV2	TGTGCCACCTGGGACGGCAGAAGTAAACTCTTT	CATWDGRSKLF
few	TRGJP1	TRGV5	TGTGCCACCTGGGGCTATACCACTGGTTGGTTCAAGATATTT	CATWGYTTGWFKIF
few	TRGJP1	TRGV9	TGTGCCTTGTGGGAGGTGCGGGGGGAAGGGACTGGTTGGTTCAAGATATTT	CALWEVRGEGTGWFKIF
few	TRGJ1/TRGJ2	TRGV2	TGTGCCACCTGGACGGGCAGGCATTATAAGAAACTCTTT	CATWTGRHYKKLF
few	TRGJP2	TRGV2	TGTGCCACCTGGGAGGGCAGTAGTGATTGGATCAAGACGTTT	CATWEGSSDWIKTF
few	TRGJP1	TRGV5	TGTGCCACCTGGGACAGGCGACCTGGTTGGTTCAAGATATTT	CATWDRRPGWFKIF
.	TRGJ1/TRGJ2	TRGV2	TGTGCCACCTGGGACGGGCGGGTCGATTATAAGAAACTCTTT	CATWDGRVDYKKLF
.	TRGJ1/TRGJ2	TRGV5	TGTGCCACCTGGGACCGACCAAGGAATTATTATAAGAAACTCTTT	CATWDRPRNYYKKLF
.	TRGJ1/TRGJ2	TRGV2	TGTGCCACCTGGGACGGGCCATGGAGAAAGAAACTCTTT	CATWDGPWRKKLF
.	TRGJP	TRGV9	TGTGCCTTGTGGGAGCACCCCCAAGAGTTGGGCAAAAAAATCAAGGTATTT	CALWEHPQELGKKIKVF
.	TRGJ1/TRGJ2	TRGV3	TGTGCCACCTGGGAGGGGAGGGATTATTATAAGAAACTCTTT	CATWEGRDYYKKLF
few	TRGJ1/TRGJ2	TRGV9	TGTGCCTTGTGGGAGGAAATTTATAAGAAACTCTTT	CALWEEIYKKLF
.	TRGJ1/TRGJ2	TRGV8	TGTGCCACCTGGGATAAATCCAAGGGTTATTATAAGAAACTCTTT	CATWDKSKGYYKKLF
.	TRGJ1/TRGJ2	TRGV3	TGTGCCACCTGGGACCGGCTCCCTTATTATAAGAAACTCTTT	CATWDRLPYYKKLF
few	TRGJ1/TRGJ2	TRGV8	TGTGCCACCTGGGATTTTGTATTTCATAAGAAACTCTTT	CATWDFVFHKKLF
.	TRGJ1/TRGJ2	TRGV3	TGTGCCACCTGGTCCATGGGCAATAAGAAACTCTTT	CATWSMGNKKLF
.	TRGJ1/TRGJ2	TRGV4	TGTGCCACCTGGGATGGGCCGGGATATAAGAAACTCTTT	CATWDGPGYKKLF
.	TRGJ1/TRGJ2	TRGV5	TGTGCCACCTGGGACTGCCGGTCGGGGACCAGAAGATTGCGGAAGAAACTCTTT	CATWDCRSGTRRLRKKLF
few	TRGJ1/TRGJ2	TRGV2	TGTGCCACCTGGGACGGGCGTTGGGATAAGAAACTCTTT	CATWDGRWDKKLF
few	TRGJ1/TRGJ2	TRGV8	TGTGCCACCTGGGACTGCCCCGTTTATTATAAGAAACTCTTT	CATWDCPVYYKKLF
.	TRGJ1/TRGJ2	TRGV2	TGTGCCACCTGGGACGGGACGAATTATAAGAAACTCTTT	CATWDGTNYKKLF
few	TRGJ1/TRGJ2	TRGV5	TGTGCCACCTGGGACAGCGGGCGTAAGAAACTCTTT	CATWDSGRKKLF
.	TRGJ1/TRGJ2	TRGV2	TGTGCCACCTGGGACGGGCAATGCCCTTATTATAAGAAACTCTTT	CATWDGQCPYYKKLF
few	TRGJ1/TRGJ2	TRGV9	TGTGCCTTGTGGGTCGGATTTTATAAGAAACTCTTT	CALWVGFYKKLF
.	TRGJP2	TRGV3	TGTGCCACCTGGGACAGAGCTGGAGGGAGAAGTGATTGGATCAAGACGTTT	CATWDRAGGRSDWIKTF
few	TRGJ1/TRGJ2	TRGV2	TGTGCCACCTGGGACGGGCCTGCTTATAAGAAACTCTTT	CATWDGPAYKKLF
few	TRGJ1/TRGJ2	TRGV3	TGTGCCACCTGGGACAGCCCAAATTATAAGAAACTCTTT	CATWDSPNYKKLF
.	TRGJP2	TRGV9	TGTGCCTTGTGGGAGAGCAGAAGTAGTGATTGGATCAAGACGTTT	CALWESRSSDWIKTF
.	TRGJP2	TRGV8	TGTGCCACCTGGACTGGGGGTTGGATCAAGACGTTT	CATWTGGWIKTF
few	TRGJP2	TRGV4	TGTGCCACCTGGGATGTAAGTTGTGATTGGATCAAGACGTTT	CATWDVSCDWIKTF
few	TRGJP2	TRGV2	TGTGCCACCTGGGACGGGCGGGATAGTGATTGGATCAAGACGTTT	CATWDGRDSDWIKTF
.	TRGJ1/TRGJ2	TRGV8	TGTGCCACCTGGGATCCCACCTCATTACTCTTT	CATWDPTSLLF
.	TRGJ1/TRGJ2	TRGV4	TGTGCCACCTGGGATCGAGGGAAACTCTTT	CATWDRGKLF
.	TRGJP2	TRGV2	TGTGCCACCTGGGACGGGGACAGCGATTGGATCAAGACGTTT	CATWDGDSDWIKTF
once	TRGJ1/TRGJ2	TRGV5	TGTGCCTCCTGTGACGCGTATTATAAGAAACTCTTT	CASCDAYYKKLF
.	TRGJ1/TRGJ2	TRGV4	TGTGCCACCTGGGAGGAAAATTATTATAAGAAACTCTTT	CATWEENYYKKLF
.	TRGJ1/TRGJ2	TRGV9	TGTGCCTTGTGGGAGGCGCTCGATCCTTATAAGAAACTATTT	CALWEALDPYKKLF
.	TRGJ1/TRGJ2	TRGV9	TGTGCCTTGTGGGAGGCGTCACCCCATAAGAAACTCTTT	CALWEASPHKKLF